The clone carrying this T cell receptor beta chain was counted between two and nine times. Germline V gene data show CDR1 as LGHNT and CDR2 as FRNRAP. V lost 2 bases and J lost 6, with 8 bases in between. This CDR3 comprises 12 residues. This sample's time point: newly diagnosed GD, antithyroid drugs for less than 3 months. There was RNA extracted from PBMCs, and the TCR library was made from it. The data were obtained in a study of regulatory T cells in long-lasting Graves disease. Study-level information: Graves' patients who were just diagnosed had used antithyroid drugs for under 3 months.

TCR beta libraries were built with iRepertoire HTBI primers and Arm-PCR of CDR3 regions. TCRdb reprocessed the multiplex PCR reads via MiXCR and lists one record per CDR3 protein. The sample has about 540,000 distinct CDR3 sequences, approximately 12% seen once; the top ten hold 10%. These same data were also listed under a study on T cells in Graves' hyperthyroidism and ophthalmopathy. According to that study: Using the HTBI primer set, a first-round RT-PCR was run on the TCR CDR3.

The chain combines TRBV12-5 with TRBJ2-7, with D uncertain. The receptor was isolated from a man aged 25 to 45 with Graves disease. Sequencing was performed on peripheral blood mononuclear cells (PBMCs), taken at new diagnosis, from a patient treated with antithyroid drugs. The DNA of the CDR3 is TGTGCTAGTGGTTTGCCCCCTGGCGAGCAGTACTTC. This codes for CASGLPPGEQYF.